Following are 28 T cell receptor beta chains from one sample sequenced in a study of radiation and T cells in renal cell carcinoma. Data came from immunoSEQ multiplex PCR; TCRdb stores just in-frame clones and leaves some out. Of roughly 130,000 clones listed, approximately 91% are singletons. Time point in this sample: baseline pretreatment blood. The treatment is: 15 Gy SBRT to primary tumor, nephrectomy 4 weeks later. Sample: blood, taken from a patient whose treatment included radiotherapy and nephrectomy. Every receptor here comes from a woman aged 45-65 years with renal cell carcinoma.

The genes are TRBV7-8 and TRBJ2-6; D possibly corresponds to TRBD1 (5 bases). The CDR3 extends over 18 amino acids. Germline loops: CDR1 SGHVS, CDR2 FQNEAQ. V lost 5 bases to trimming and J lost 0 bases, with 17 bases between them. In nucleotides, the CDR3 is TGTGCCAGCAGCGTCGACAGTACCTTAGACTCTGGGGCCAACGTCCTGACTTTC. As protein: CASSVDSTLDSGANVLTF.

The gene calls are TRBV7-2 and TRBJ2-5; 8 nucleotides align to TRBD2. With 1 base clipped from V and 5 bases from J, the junction kept 3 bases outside the gene matches. The CDR3 is made up of 14 amino acids. The germline V gene has CDR1 SGHTA and CDR2 FQGNSA. The DNA for the CDR3 is TGTGCCAGCAGCTTAGGCGGGGGGCGGGAGACCCAGTACTTC. This encodes CASSLGGGRETQYF.

V gene TRBV10-3 combines with J gene TRBJ2-1, with TRBD2 identical over 7 bases. V lost 1 base to trimming and J lost 4 bases; unmatched junction nucleotides: 7. The CDR3 is made up of 16 amino acids. CDR1 is ENHRY and CDR2 is SYGVKD in the germline V gene. The CDR3 nucleotides are TGTGCCATCAGTGAGTTGGGGGGGGGAATTTACAATGAGCAGTTCTTC. Its translation is CAISELGGGIYNEQFF.

The rearrangement uses TRBV2 and TRBJ2-1; 8 nucleotides agree with TRBD1. The CDR3 runs 15 residues. The J segment lost 7 bases and the V segment lost 7 bases, leaving 12 bases of the junction unmatched. Germline CDR1 and CDR2: SNHLY and FYNNEI. CDR3 nucleotides: TGTGCCAGCAAACTGCGAGACAGGGGAAGGAATGAGCAGTTCTTC. This gives the protein CASKLRDRGRNEQFF.

The chain carries TRBV11-2 and TRBJ1-6, with 11 bases lining up with TRBD1. V shed 1 base and J 10 bases; nucleotides not matched to a gene: 3. The CDR3 spans 15 residues. Germline V gives CDR1 SGHAT, CDR2 FQNNGV. In DNA form, the CDR3 reads TGTGCCAGCAGCTTAGGTGGACAGGGGGCGTCACCCCTCCACTTT. Translation: CASSLGGQGASPLHF.

V and J are TRBV7-2 and TRBJ2-5; tentative D call: TRBD1 (5 bases). The CDR3 covers 17 residues. V was trimmed by 4 bases and J by 1 base, leaving 19 bases between them. Germline CDR1 SGHTA, CDR2 FQGNSA. Here the CDR3 DNA reads TGTGCCAGCAGCTCCCCCCGCTCGCGGCAGGGCCAAGAGACCCAGTACTTC. Protein sequence: CASSSPRSRQGQETQYF. The full variable domain, completed using reference TRBV7-2 and TRBJ2-5, is GAGVSQSPSNKVTEKGKDVELRCDPISGHTALYWYRQSLGQGLEFLIYFQGNSAPDKSGLPSDRFSAERTGGSVSTLTIQRTQQEDSAVYLCASSSPRSRQGQETQYFGPGTRLLVL.

A note on this clone: Other DNA sequences in the same sample also yield this CDR3. The rearrangement joins TRBV7-3 to TRBJ1-1; D is possibly TRBD1 (5 bases). The CDR3 extends over 13 amino acids. Germline CDR1 SGHTA, CDR2 FQGTGA. Trimming took 3 bases from V and 1 from J, leaving 6 bases between them. This CDR3 reads CASSLQGNTEAFF. CDR3 bases: TGTGCCAGCAGCTTGCAGGGGAACACTGAAGCTTTCTTT. The whole variable domain, remainder taken from reference TRBV7-3 and TRBJ1-1, is GAGVSQTPSNKVTEKGKYVELRCDPISGHTALYWYRQSLGQGPEFLIYFQGTGAADDSGLPNDRFFAVRPEGSVSTLKIQRTERGDSAVYLCASSLQGNTEAFFGQGTRLTVV.

The V gene is TRBV29-1, the J gene TRBJ2-6; D may match TRBD1 or TRBD2 (5 bases each). Germline V CDR1 and CDR2: SQVTM, ANQGSEA. This CDR3 contains 13 residues. The V end was cut by 6 bases, the J end by 1 base, with 7 bases between. The CDR3 loop reads CSVRESGANVLTF. The CDR3, as DNA: TGCAGCGTCAGGGAGTCTGGGGCCAACGTCCTGACTTTC.

The J gene is TRBJ1-2, the V gene TRBV5-1; D remains ambiguous. Trimming took 3 bases from V and 7 from J, leaving 16 bases between them. The CDR3 covers 14 residues. CDR1 is SGHRS, CDR2 YFSETQ, per germline. The CDR3, as DNA: TGCGCCAGCAGCTCGCACGGACGGACCGGTGGCTACACCTTC. This translates into CASSSHGRTGGYTF.

This sequence joins TRBV4-3 and TRBJ1-2; 8 nucleotides align to TRBD1. Unmatched junction bases numbered 14, after V lost 0 bases and J lost 5 bases. The CDR3 runs 18 residues. Germline CDR1 LGHNA, CDR2 YSLEER. In DNA, the CDR3 is TGCGCCAGCAGCCAAGATTTACTCGTTGAGGGACAGGTTTATGGCTACACCTTC. Translated: CASSQDLLVEGQVYGYTF.

The V gene is TRBV29-1, the J gene TRBJ2-5; D is unresolved. V was clipped by 2 bases and J by 7 bases, with 8 bases between them. This CDR3 is 11 amino acids long. The germline gives CDR1 SQVTM, CDR2 ANQGSEA. Here the CDR3 reads CSVEPGGTQYF. Here the CDR3 DNA reads TGCAGCGTTGAACCCGGTGGGACCCAGTACTTC.

There are a few counts of this clone. The chain joins TRBV7-2 to TRBJ2-5, with D unresolved. Germline CDR1 is SGHTA and CDR2 is FQGNSA. V gave up 0 bases and J gave up 3 bases, with 2 bases separating them. The CDR3 is 12 residues long. The CDR3 DNA follows: TGTGCCAGCAGCTTAGCGAAAGAGACCCAGTACTTC. The encoded protein is CASSLAKETQYF.

This rearrangement joins TRBV7-8 to TRBJ1-1; D uncertain. The CDR3 runs to 13 residues. The V end lost 5 bases, the J end lost 4 bases, and 11 bases lay between the germline ends. Germline V lookup: CDR1 SGHVS, CDR2 FQNEAQ. The CDR3 region is CASSPGRGTEAFF. The CDR3, as DNA: TGTGCCAGCAGCCCCGGACGGGGCACTGAAGCTTTCTTT.

The J gene is TRBJ2-5, the V gene TRBV5-4; TRBD2 matches at 11 bases. The CDR3 is made up of 16 amino acids. Looked up from germline, CDR1 is SGHNT and CDR2 is YYREEE (reference sequence). V lost 4 bases, J lost 7 bases, and 12 bases stayed unmatched. The CDR3 bases are TGTGCCAGCAGCGTTGCTAGCGGGGGGAGGGTGGCGACCCAGTACTTC. Its protein product is CASSVASGGRVATQYF.

This clone was seen just once. V gene TRBV5-6 combines with J gene TRBJ1-4, with 10 bases aligning to TRBD1. V trimming: 0 bases; J trimming: 7 bases; junction bases outside the gene matches: 3. CDR3 length: 15 amino acids. CDR1 is SGHDT, CDR2 YYEEEE, per germline. The CDR3 DNA reads as TGTGCCAGCAGCTTGGGGACAGGGGGAGGTGAAAAACTGTTTTTT. Translation: CASSLGTGGGEKLFF.

Worth noting for this clone: A read error may produce the germline difference seen at one junction end. The chain recombines TRBV7-7 with TRBJ1-4; 11 nucleotides line up with TRBD1. From germline, CDR1 is SSHAT and CDR2 FNYEAQ (reference sequence). There are 14 residues in the CDR3. DNA of the CDR3: TGTGCTAGCAAAGGACAGGGGGCCTTCGAAAAACTGTTTTTT. Its translation: CASKGQGAFEKLFF.

The V call is TRBV6-5, the J call TRBJ1-2; TRBD1 is a possible D gene (6 bases). This CDR3 has 14 amino acids. Germline CDR1 is MNHEY and CDR2 is SVGAGI. V dropped 10 bases and J dropped 2 bases, with 17 bases sitting between them. CDR3 in amino acids: CATKWGAQNYGYTF. CDR3 sequence (DNA): TGTGCCACGAAGTGGGGGGCGCAGAACTATGGCTACACCTTC.

The rearrangement joins TRBV7-8 to TRBJ2-2, with D maybe TRBD2 (6 bases). The germline V gene encodes CDR1 SGHVS and CDR2 FQNEAQ. The CDR3 is 15 amino acids. The ends were cut back, 1 base at V and 2 bases at J, with 8 bases in the middle. The CDR3 protein is CASSLGAGNTGELFF. The CDR3 DNA reads TGTGCCAGCAGCTTAGGAGCGGGCAACACCGGGGAGCTGTTTTTT.

In this sample, this clone turned up once. This chain links TRBV7-9 with TRBJ1-3, with TRBD1 matching over 8 bases. The CDR3 spans 13 residues. Germline-derived CDR1 and CDR2 are SEHNR and FQNEAQ (reference sequence). Germline trimming cut 2 bases from V and 10 bases from J; bases unmatched to any gene: 4. CDR3 residues: CASSLRRQGTIYF. CDR3 bases: TGTGCCAGCAGCTTACGGCGACAGGGGACCATATATTTT. Full variable domain (missing parts from reference TRBV7-9 and TRBJ1-3): DTGVSQNPRHKITKRGQNVTFRCDPISEHNRLYWYRQTLGQGPEFLTYFQNEAQLEKSRLLSDRFSAERPKGSFSTLEIQRTEQGDSAMYLCASSLRRQGTIYFGEGSWLTVV.

J is TRBJ2-5 and V is TRBV6-6; 9 nucleotides agree with TRBD2. The CDR3 is 14 amino acids. V lost 2 bases to trimming and J lost 5 bases; unmatched junction nucleotides: 3. Looked up from germline, CDR1 is MNHNY and CDR2 is SVGAGI (reference sequence). Here the CDR3 reads CASSYGTSRETQYF. CDR3 nucleotide sequence: TGTGCCAGCAGTTACGGGACTAGCCGGGAGACCCAGTACTTC.

CDR3 loop: CASSLLVSGSTDTQYF. CDR3 DNA: TGTGCCAGCAGCTTATTAGTTAGCGGGAGCACAGATACGCAGTATTTT. The V and J genes are TRBV7-9 and TRBJ2-3; the match to TRBD2 covers 7 bases. Germline V lookup: CDR1 SEHNR, CDR2 FQNEAQ (reference sequence). Trimming took 2 bases from V and 0 from J; bases not matched to a gene: 5. The CDR3 covers 16 residues.

This clone was seen only once. The V call is TRBV16, the J call TRBJ2-7; 8 bases agree with TRBD1. The CDR3 is 14 residues long. With 4 bases clipped from V and 5 bases from J, the junction kept 7 bases outside the gene matches. Per germline, CDR1 KGHSY and CDR2 FQNENV. CDR3 bases: TGTGCCAGCAGCCTAGGGACAGGCGGCCACGAGCAGTACTTC. It yields the protein CASSLGTGGHEQYF.

Points on this clone: Its ends do not fully match the called genes, so a read error is possible. The chain recombines TRBV7-7 with TRBJ2-5, with D possibly TRBD1 on 6 matching bases. This CDR3 has 14 amino acids. The germline V gene encodes CDR1 SSHAT and CDR2 FNYEAQ (reference sequence). CDR3: CASSQPGQQETQYF. Here the CDR3 DNA reads TGTGCTAGCAGCCAACCAGGACAGCAAGAGACCCAGTACTTC.

The chain couples TRBV6-1 to TRBJ1-5, with TRBD1 identical over 8 bases. Germline CDR1 reads MNHNS; CDR2 reads SASEGT. The CDR3 is 14 amino acids. Trimming removed 6 bases from V and 6 bases from J; junction bases left unmatched: 7. CDR3 sequence (DNA): TGTGCCAGCAGCGAGCAGGGGGCGGGTCAGCCCCAGCATTTT. Its translation: CASSEQGAGQPQHF.

The chain carries TRBV18 and TRBJ2-3; 7 positions match TRBD2. V trimming: 3 bases; J trimming: 5 bases; junction bases outside the gene matches: 8. The CDR3 is 15 residues long. CDR1 KGHSH and CDR2 LQKENI come from the germline V gene. In nucleotides, the CDR3 is TGTGCCAGCTCACCGTGGGGGGGTCGAGAAGATACGCAGTATTTT. Residues: CASSPWGGREDTQYF.

V is TRBV29-1 and J is TRBJ2-3, with D possibly being TRBD2 (6 bases). V was shortened by 8 bases and J by 2 bases, with 14 bases between the two germline ends. Germline CDR1 and CDR2: SQVTM and ANQGSEA. The CDR3 totals 13 residues. The DNA of the CDR3 is TGCAGCATCATCCGCGGGGCCACAGATACGCAGTATTTT. This gives the protein CSIIRGATDTQYF.

J is TRBJ1-5 and V is TRBV18, with D possibly being TRBD1 (6 bases). CDR1 and CDR2 from the germline V gene are KGHSH and LQKENI. Trimming pared 2 bases from V and 5 bases from J, leaving 13 bases between. This CDR3 region has 15 residues. CDR3: CASSPVGGGDQPQHF. DNA of the CDR3: TGTGCCAGCTCACCAGTAGGGGGGGGCGATCAGCCCCAGCATTTT. Full variable domain (missing parts from reference TRBV18 and TRBJ1-5): NAGVMQNPRHLVRRRGQEARLRCSPMKGHSHVYWYRQLPEEGLKFMVYLQKENIIDESGMPKERFSAEFPKEGPSILRIQQVVRGDSAAYFCASSPVGGGDQPQHFGDGTRLSIL.

This clone was recorded only once. The chain recombines TRBV5-1 with TRBJ1-1; 8 bases fit TRBD1. The trim removed 4 bases at V and 4 bases at J, leaving 12 bases unmatched. From germline, CDR1 is SGHRS and CDR2 YFSETQ. This CDR3 has 16 residues. CDR3 bases: TGCGCCAGCAGCCTCAAGACAGGGGATGGTACCACTGAAGCTTTCTTT. It specifies CASSLKTGDGTTEAFF.